This T cell receptor beta chain originates from a study of vaccination and CD4 T cells after COVID-19. On the study more broadly: The stimulating agents, overlapping spike peptides, came from SARS-CoV-2, HCoV-NL63, HCoV-OC43 and HCoV-229E. Each control culture was treated with a CEFX pool, an HIV-1 Nef pool, or no peptide.

Only a few counts were recorded for this clonotype. What it binds is unknown. Study-level findings and limits: There were relatively few convalescent patients studied, and there were no early post-infection timepoints.

Trimming pared 3 bases from V and 1 base from J, leaving 12 bases between. The CDR3 has 14 residues. Germline V gene data show CDR1 as DFQATT and CDR2 as SNEGSKA (reference sequence). Stated treatment: roughly ten-day PBMC culture with coronavirus spike peptide pools or control peptides (ViraFEST assay). Oncomine TCR Beta short-read sequencing was applied to DNA from cultured CD4+ T cells. Genomic DNA was drawn out of CD4+ T cells grown in culture. TCRdb passed the PCR reads through MiXCR, listing each CDR3 protein once. There are about 25,000 distinct CDR3 sequences in the sample; approximately 50% occur only once, and 5.5% to 7% lies in the top ten.

This receptor was obtained from a human donor who had recovered from COVID-19. The chain uses TRBV20-1 and TRBJ1-1; a weak D match, TRBD1 (6 bases). The sample comprised CD4+ T cells from blood, cultured in vitro. Here the CDR3 reads CSARGGSSNTEAFF. For the CDR3, the DNA is TGCAGTGCTAGGGGGGGCTCCTCGAACACTGAAGCTTTCTTT.